This T cell receptor (beta chain) was obtained from a study of post-analysis software for immune sequencing data (dated by TCRdb to about 2015). For the wider study: Recorded disease courses included relapsing-remitting, secondary progressive and progressive-relapsing multiple sclerosis, with some patients lacking subtype annotation. Patient repertoires were compared against over ten previously published healthy control repertoires from donors aged about 6 to 28 years. A subset of samples was prepared in parallel using single-end sample barcoding, then pooled and co-amplified after Illumina adapter ligation. General study outcomes and caveats: Compared with controls, multiple sclerosis patients had significantly lower normalized Chao1 diversity, a finding suggesting substantial peripheral T-cell clonal expansion. The control group was slightly older than the multiple sclerosis patient group. Patients showed significantly higher frequencies than controls for a handful of TRBV segments, among them TRBV5-6, TRBV5-1 and TRBV20-1. When samples were clustered directly using the F measure, samples prepared in the same batch co-clustered strongly, which prompted a batch-effect correction.

The cysteine opens and the phenylalanine closes a CDR3 of 13 amino acids. Only the CDR3 DNA is retained, 39 bases long and in frame from the first base. The germline V gene (reference sequence) provides CDR1 LGHDT and CDR2 YNNKEL. Deletion took 1 base off V and 7 bases off J, with a span of 8 bases between the germline ends. To demonstrate the VDJtools post-analysis software, the study profiled TCR beta repertoires from the peripheral blood of around 13 young patients with multiple sclerosis. Multiple sclerosis patients were children and adolescents aged about 6 to 15 years. The receptor library was made with PCR. Reads for this sample came from an Illumina HiSeq 2500. To reduce PCR and sequencing biases, unique molecular identifiers were built into the TCR beta cDNA libraries. Per 1 to 10 million input T cells, approximately 500,000 cDNA molecules were obtained, such that each molecule approximated one T cell. The patient libraries were prepared and sequenced with the same protocol used for the earlier healthy control dataset. Within a given batch, samples were prepared together, multiplexed and sequenced on the same HiSeq lane. As for the original processing: MIGEC was used to process the raw barcoded reads, and molecular identifier groups with only a single read were discarded before consensus assembly and CDR3 extraction. Clonotype tables were post-analysed with VDJtools, and diversity was normalized by down-sampling all datasets to the smallest sample size. In repertoire overlap clustering, CDR3 amino acid sequences, but not nucleotide sequences, were matched to correct batch-related cross-sample contamination. Starting from the raw public reads, TCRdb applied fastp trimming at Q25, assembled clones with MiXCR and retained in-frame beta chains. Rows matching on CDR3 protein sequence are summarized as one entry with the most common DNA and genes. TCRdb, rather than the study authors, made the V and J calls. A total of around 200,000 distinct CDR3 sequences appear in this sample, over 25% of them only once. Roughly 3.4% of the sample is in the top ten clones.

This clonotype turned up a few times. There is no known antigen for this receptor. No much larger clonotype is one base removed from it; base qualities were not supplied. The receptor was derived from a girl aged 2-17 years with multiple sclerosis. The V gene is TRBV3-1 and the J gene is TRBJ2-1; the best D guess is TRBD2, with 6 bases matching. The specimen was blood. Read as DNA, the sequence is TGTGCCAGCAGCCAAGGGGGGGTTAATGAGCAGTTCTTC. This translates into CASSQGGVNEQFF.